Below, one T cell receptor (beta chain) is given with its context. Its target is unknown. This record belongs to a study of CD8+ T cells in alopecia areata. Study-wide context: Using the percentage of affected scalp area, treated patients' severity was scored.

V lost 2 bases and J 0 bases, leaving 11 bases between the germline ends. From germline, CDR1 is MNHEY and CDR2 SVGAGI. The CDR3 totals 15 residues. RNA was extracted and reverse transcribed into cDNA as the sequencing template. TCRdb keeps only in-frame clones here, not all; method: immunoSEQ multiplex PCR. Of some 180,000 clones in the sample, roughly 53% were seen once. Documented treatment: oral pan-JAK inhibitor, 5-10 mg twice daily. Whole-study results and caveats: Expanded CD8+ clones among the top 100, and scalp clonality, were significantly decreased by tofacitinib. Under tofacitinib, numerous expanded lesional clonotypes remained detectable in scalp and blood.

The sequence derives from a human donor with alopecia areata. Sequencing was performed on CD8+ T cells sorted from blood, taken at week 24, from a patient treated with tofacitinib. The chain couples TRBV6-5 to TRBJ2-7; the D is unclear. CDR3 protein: CASSYDTSSSYEQYF. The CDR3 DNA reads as TGTGCCAGCAGTTACGATACATCCTCCTCCTACGAGCAGTACTTC.